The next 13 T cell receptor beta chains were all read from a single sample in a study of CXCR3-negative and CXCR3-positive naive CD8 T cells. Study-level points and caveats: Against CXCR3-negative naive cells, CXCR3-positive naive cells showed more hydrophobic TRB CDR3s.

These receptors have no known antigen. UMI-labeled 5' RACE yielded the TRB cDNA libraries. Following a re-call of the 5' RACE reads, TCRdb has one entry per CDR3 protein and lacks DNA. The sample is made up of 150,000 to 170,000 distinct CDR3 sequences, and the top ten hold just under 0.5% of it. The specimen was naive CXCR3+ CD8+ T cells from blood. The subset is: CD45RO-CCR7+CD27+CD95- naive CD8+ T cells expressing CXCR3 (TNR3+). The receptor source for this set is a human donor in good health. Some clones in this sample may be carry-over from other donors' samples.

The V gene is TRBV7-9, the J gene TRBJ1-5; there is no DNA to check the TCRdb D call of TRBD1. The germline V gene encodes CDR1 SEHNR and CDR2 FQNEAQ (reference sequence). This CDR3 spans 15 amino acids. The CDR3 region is CASSPQGIGNQPQHF.

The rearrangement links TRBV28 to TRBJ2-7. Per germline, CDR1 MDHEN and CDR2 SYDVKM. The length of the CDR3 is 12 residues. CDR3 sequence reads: CASRTSDYEQYF.

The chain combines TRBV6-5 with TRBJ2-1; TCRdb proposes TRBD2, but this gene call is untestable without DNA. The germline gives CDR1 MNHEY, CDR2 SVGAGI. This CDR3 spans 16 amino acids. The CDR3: CASSNLPPDYGSEQFF.

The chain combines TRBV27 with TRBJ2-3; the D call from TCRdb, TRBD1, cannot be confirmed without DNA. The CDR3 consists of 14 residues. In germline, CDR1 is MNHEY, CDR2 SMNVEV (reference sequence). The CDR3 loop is CASSLWGRADTQYF.

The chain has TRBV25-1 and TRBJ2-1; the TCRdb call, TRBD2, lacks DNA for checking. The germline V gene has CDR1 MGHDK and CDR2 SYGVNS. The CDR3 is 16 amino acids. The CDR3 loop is CASSEQLAGGTREQFF.

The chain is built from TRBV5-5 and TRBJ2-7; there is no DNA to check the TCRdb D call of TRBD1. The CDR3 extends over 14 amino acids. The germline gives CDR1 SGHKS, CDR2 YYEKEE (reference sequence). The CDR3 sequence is CASSPDSNYDEQYF.

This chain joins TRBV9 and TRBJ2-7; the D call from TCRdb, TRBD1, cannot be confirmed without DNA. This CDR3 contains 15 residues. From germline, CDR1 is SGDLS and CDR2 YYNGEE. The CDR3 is CASSLGPRDDDEQYF.

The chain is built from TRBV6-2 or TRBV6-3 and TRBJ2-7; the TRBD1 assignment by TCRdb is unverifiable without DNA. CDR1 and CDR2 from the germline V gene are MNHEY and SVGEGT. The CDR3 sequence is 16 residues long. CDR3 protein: CASTRGTGLILYEQYF.

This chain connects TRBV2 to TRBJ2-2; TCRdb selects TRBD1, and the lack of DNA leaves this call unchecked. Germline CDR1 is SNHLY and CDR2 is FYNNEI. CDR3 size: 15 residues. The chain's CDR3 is CASTPWAENTGELFF. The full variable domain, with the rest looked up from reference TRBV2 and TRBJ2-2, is EPEVTQTPSHQVTQMGQEVILRCVPISNHLYFYWYRQILGQKVEFLVSFYNNEISEKSEIFDDQFSVERPDGSNFTLKIRSTKLEDSAMYFCASTPWAENTGELFFGEGSRLTVL.

CDR3 sequence: CASSLYDFDEQYF. The gene calls are TRBV5-1 and TRBJ2-7. Germline V gene lookup returns CDR1 SGHRS and CDR2 YFSETQ. The CDR3 length is 13 residues.

This chain's CDR3 is CSALRDYSGYEQYF. V usage is TRBV20-1 and J usage is TRBJ2-7; the TCRdb D gene call, TRBD2, has no DNA to confirm it. CDR3 size: 14 residues. Germline CDR1 DFQATT, CDR2 SNEGSKA (reference sequence).

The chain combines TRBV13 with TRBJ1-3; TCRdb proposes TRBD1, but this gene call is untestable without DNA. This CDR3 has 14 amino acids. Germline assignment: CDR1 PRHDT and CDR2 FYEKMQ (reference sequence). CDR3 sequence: CASSPGLHDRAIYF.

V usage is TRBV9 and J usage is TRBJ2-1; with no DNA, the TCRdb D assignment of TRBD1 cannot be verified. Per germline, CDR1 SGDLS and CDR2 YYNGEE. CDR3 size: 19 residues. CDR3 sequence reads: CASSVVPDPGLSSYNEQFF.